The source of this TCR beta chain is a study of blood T cell repertoires in COVID-19. This clone was seen only a few times. CDR3 length: 14 residues. Germline V gives CDR1 MDHEN, CDR2 SYDVKM. Trimming took off 3 bases at V and 1 base at J, with 9 bases between the two ends. TCRdb's table, derived via immunoSEQ multiplex PCR, lists solely in-frame clones and lacks some. The data hold about 160,000 clones, with approximately 81% observed a single time. Sequencing input: PBMCs or T cells enriched from blood (not recorded which). This TCR was sampled from a man in his sixties who had recovered from COVID-19. The gene calls are TRBV28 and TRBJ1-1; D is undetermined. As DNA, the CDR3 is TGTGCCAGCAGTTTGGTTCCAGAGAACACTGAAGCTTTCTTT. It encodes CASSLVPENTEAFF.